This is a list of T cell receptor beta chains from one sample in a study of blood T cell repertoires in COVID-19. Profiled with immunoSEQ multiplex PCR; TCRdb holds only in-frame clones, not every one. The sample has 150,000 or so clones; approximately 83% are singletons. Sample: peripheral blood. The receptors shown here come from a woman in her sixties with acute or convalescent COVID-19. Each CDR3 is given with its conserved first and last residue. Fields, in order: CDR3 protein, CDR3 DNA, J gene, V gene, clone size, D gene. D genes are given only for firm matches. Part of the rows lack a size; the others show once, few, many or a class for expanded clones.

CDR3: CSVRDRGFRDTQYF; DNA: TGCAGCGTCCGGGACAGGGGGTTTCGGGATACGCAGTATTTT; J: TRBJ2-3; V: TRBV29-1; size: NA; D: TRBD1
CDR3: CATQNREGYTF; DNA: TGTGCCACCCAGAACCGGGAGGGCTACACCTTC; J: TRBJ1-2; V: TRBV24-1; size: NA; D: NA
CDR3: CASSLLQETQYF; DNA: TGTGCCAGCAGTTTACTGCAAGAGACCCAGTACTTC; J: TRBJ2-5; V: TRBV12-3/TRBV12-4; size: NA; D: NA
CDR3: CASSLYQETQYF; DNA: TGTGCCAGCAGCCTATACCAAGAGACCCAGTACTTC; J: TRBJ2-5; V: TRBV3-1/TRBV3-2; size: NA; D: NA
CDR3: CASSRPGLAITDTQYF; DNA: TGCGCCAGCAGCAGGCCGGGACTAGCAATCACAGATACGCAGTATTTT; J: TRBJ2-3; V: TRBV5-1; size: NA; D: TRBD2
CDR3: CASSRTGKGTNYGYTF; DNA: TGTGCCAGCAGTCGTACAGGGAAGGGAACTAACTATGGCTACACCTTC; J: TRBJ1-2; V: TRBV6-2/TRBV6-3; size: once; D: NA
CDR3: CATSDFVELFF; DNA: TGTGCCACCAGTGATTTCGTAGAGCTGTTTTTT; J: TRBJ2-2; V: TRBV24-1; size: NA; D: NA
CDR3: CASSPPDRVGYGYTF; DNA: TGTGCCAGCAGCCCCCCCGACAGGGTTGGCTATGGCTACACCTTC; J: TRBJ1-2; V: TRBV3-1/TRBV3-2; size: NA; D: TRBD1
CDR3: CASSLLPGNTEAFF; DNA: TGTGCCAGCAGTTTATTGCCAGGGAACACTGAAGCTTTCTTT; J: TRBJ1-1; V: TRBV28; size: NA; D: NA
CDR3: CASSLLGGGVEQYF; DNA: TGTGCCAGCAGTTTATTGGGGGGTGGTGTCGAGCAGTACTTC; J: TRBJ2-7; V: TRBV27; size: once; D: NA
CDR3: CASSSPGQVNQPQHF; DNA: TGTGCCAGCAGCTCCCCTGGACAGGTCAATCAGCCCCAGCATTTT; J: TRBJ1-5; V: TRBV7-2; size: NA; D: TRBD1
CDR3: CASSYPETGDGYTF; DNA: TGTGCCAGCAGTTACCCGGAGACAGGGGATGGCTACACCTTC; J: TRBJ1-2; V: TRBV28; size: NA; D: TRBD1
CDR3: CASSERWEKAFF; DNA: TGTGCCAGCAGTGAACGCTGGGAGAAGGCTTTCTTT; J: TRBJ1-1; V: TRBV6-1; size: few; D: NA
CDR3: CASSVAGGGGQPQHF; DNA: TGTGCCAGCAGCGTAGCTGGGGGGGGAGGTCAGCCCCAGCATTTT; J: TRBJ1-5; V: TRBV9; size: NA; D: NA
CDR3: CASSGRGPTEAFF; DNA: TGTGCCAGCAGCGGGAGGGGGCCCACTGAAGCTTTCTTT; J: TRBJ1-1; V: TRBV12-3/TRBV12-4; size: once; D: TRBD1
CDR3: CASSEGGAGEQFF; DNA: TGTGCCAGCAGTGAAGGGGGGGCCGGTGAGCAGTTCTTC; J: TRBJ2-1; V: TRBV28; size: NA; D: NA